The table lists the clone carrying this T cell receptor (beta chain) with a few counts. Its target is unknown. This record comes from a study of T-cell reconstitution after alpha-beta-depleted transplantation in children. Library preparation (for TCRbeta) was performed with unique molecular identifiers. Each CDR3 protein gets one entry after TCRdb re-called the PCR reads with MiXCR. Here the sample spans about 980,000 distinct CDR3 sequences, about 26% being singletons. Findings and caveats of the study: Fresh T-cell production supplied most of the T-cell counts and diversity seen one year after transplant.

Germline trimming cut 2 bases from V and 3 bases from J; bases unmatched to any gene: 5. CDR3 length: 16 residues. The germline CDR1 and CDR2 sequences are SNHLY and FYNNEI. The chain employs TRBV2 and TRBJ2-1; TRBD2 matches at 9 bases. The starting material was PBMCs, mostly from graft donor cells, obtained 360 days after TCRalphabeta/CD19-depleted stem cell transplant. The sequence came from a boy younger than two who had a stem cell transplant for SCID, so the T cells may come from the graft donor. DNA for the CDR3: TGTGCCAGCAGTGAACGGGCGCGGGGGGGCTACAATGAGCAGTTCTTC. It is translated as CASSERARGGYNEQFF.